These 28 T cell receptor beta chains were sequenced from one sample in a study of CD8 T cells in ankylosing spondylitis. MiXCR, applied by TCRdb to the 5' RACE reads, yields one record per CDR3 protein. The data show some 130,000 distinct CDR3 sequences, more than 5.5% seen once. Material: blood, either unsorted or a sorted T cell fraction (not recorded which). The receptors derive from a female donor with ankylosing spondylitis or in good health (not recorded which).

This clonotype was counted at least ten times. This chain links TRBV24-1 with TRBJ2-3; weak D call: TRBD1 (5 bases). The CDR3 has 15 amino acids. Trimming shortened V by 3 bases and J by 4 bases, and 13 bases separated the two germline ends. In germline, CDR1 is KGHDR, CDR2 SFDVKD. CDR3 in DNA: TGTGCCACCAGTGATCCCGGACATAGGCCAGATACGCAGTATTTT. Translation gives CATSDPGHRPDTQYF.

This clonotype came up many times. The V gene is TRBV7-9, the J gene TRBJ2-3, with 11 bases identical to TRBD2. The CDR3 totals 15 residues. Germline CDR1 is SEHNR and CDR2 is FQNEAQ (reference sequence). V lost 4 bases and J lost 5; bases outside the gene matches: 5. The CDR3 coding sequence is TGTGCCAGCAGCTCCCTAGCGGGGGGACAAGATACGCAGTATTTT. It is translated as CASSSLAGGQDTQYF.

This clonotype has ten or more counts. This sequence joins TRBV12-3 or TRBV12-4 and TRBJ2-5, with D perhaps TRBD1 (5 bases). The CDR3 runs to 14 residues. Trimming stripped 4 bases from V and 9 bases from J, with 18 bases between. CDR3 sequence: CASSSPDPQGAQYF. In nucleotides, the CDR3 is TGTGCCAGCAGTTCCCCCGATCCACAAGGGGCCCAGTACTTC.

V is TRBV5-1 and J is TRBJ2-3; 12 bases match TRBD2. There are 15 residues in the CDR3. The germline gives CDR1 SGHRS, CDR2 YFSETQ. The V and J ends lost 4 bases and 6 bases, in that order; junction bases with no gene match: 6. Here the CDR3 reads CASSVYGLAGDTQYF. CDR3 DNA: TGCGCCAGCAGCGTTTATGGACTAGCGGGGGATACGCAGTATTTT. The full variable domain, rest sourced from reference TRBV5-1 and TRBJ2-3, is KAGVTQTPRYLIKTRGQQVTLSCSPISGHRSVSWYQQTPGQGLQFLFEYFSETQRNKGNFPGRFSGRQFSNSRSEMNVSTLELGDSALYLCASSVYGLAGDTQYFGPGTRLTVL.

The table lists this clonotype with a few counts. Possible read error: a much larger clone is one base away. The chain uses TRBV7-8 and TRBJ1-2; tentatively, D is TRBD1 (5 bases). The V gene's germline CDR1 is SGHVS and CDR2 FQNEAQ. Trimming shortened V by 0 bases and J by 7 bases, and 9 bases separated the two germline ends. CDR3 size: 13 residues. CDR3 in DNA: TGTGCCAGCAGCTTAGCGGGCGGGGCTGGCTACACCTTC. It translates to CASSLAGGAGYTF.

There are many counts of this clonotype. This rearrangement joins TRBV5-1 to TRBJ2-1; no clear D. Trimming left V 4 bases short and J 2 bases short, with 10 bases between. Per germline, CDR1 SGHRS and CDR2 YFSETQ. There are 14 residues in the CDR3. CDR3 sequence (DNA): TGCGCCAGCAGCGAGTCAGGACCCTACAATGAGCAGTTCTTC. It specifies CASSESGPYNEQFF. The variable domain in full, completed from reference TRBV5-1 and TRBJ2-1, reads KAGVTQTPRYLIKTRGQQVTLSCSPISGHRSVSWYQQTPGQGLQFLFEYFSETQRNKGNFPGRFSGRQFSNSRSEMNVSTLELGDSALYLCASSESGPYNEQFFGPGTRLTVL.

This clonotype was counted many times. The chain joins TRBV12-3 or TRBV12-4 to TRBJ1-2; D not certain. V shed 7 bases and J shed 3 bases, with 12 bases lying between them. This CDR3 comprises 13 residues. Here the CDR3 DNA reads TGTGCCAGCACCTCTGCTGGGGACTATGGCTACACCTTC. Translated: CASTSAGDYGYTF.

This clonotype was counted at least ten times. This chain joins TRBV6-2 or TRBV6-3 and TRBJ2-3; D could derive from TRBD1 or TRBD2 (6 bases each). CDR3 length: 19 amino acids. CDR1 MNHEY and CDR2 SVGEGT come from the germline V gene. V gave up 3 bases and J gave up 2 bases, with 24 bases separating them. The CDR3 loop reads CASSYPGGRIRFPTDTQYF. Here the CDR3 DNA reads TGTGCCAGCAGTTATCCCGGGGGCAGAATCCGTTTTCCCACAGATACGCAGTATTTT.

J is TRBJ1-2 and V is TRBV18; D not resolved. The length of the CDR3 is 13 residues. Germline loops: CDR1 KGHSH, CDR2 LQKENI. V was pared by 2 bases and J by 3 bases, with 7 bases between. For the CDR3, the DNA is TGTGCCAGCTCACCAAGAGTCGACTATGGCTACACCTTC. Amino acid sequence: CASSPRVDYGYTF.

Ten or more counts support this clonotype. The junction differs from germline at one of its ends, possibly a read error. This chain links TRBV5-1 with TRBJ2-7, with D possibly TRBD1 on 5 matching bases. Germline lookup yields CDR1 SGHRS and CDR2 YFSETQ. The CDR3 is made up of 13 amino acids. The CDR3 protein is CASSLDTSYEQYF. CDR3 nucleotide sequence: TGCGCCAGCAGTTTGGACACATCCTACGAGCAGTACTTC.

This clonotype was seen repeatedly, ten times or more. The chain has TRBV9 and TRBJ2-7; 9 nucleotides align to TRBD1. The CDR3 length is 14 residues. Germline values: CDR1 SGDLS, CDR2 YYNGEE. Trimming removed 2 bases from V and 2 bases from J; junction bases left unmatched: 2. The DNA for the CDR3 is TGTGCCAGCAGCGTGACAGGGGGACCCTACGAGCAGTACTTC. Amino acid sequence: CASSVTGGPYEQYF.

This clonotype was seen many times. V gene TRBV6-5 combines with J gene TRBJ2-5, with 8 bases matching TRBD1. The CDR3 length is 15 residues. The ends lost 2 bases at V and 12 bases at J; junction bases unmatched: 14. Germline V lookup: CDR1 MNHEY, CDR2 SVGAGI. CDR3 region: CASSYKGQGASREYF. In DNA form, the CDR3 reads TGTGCCAGCAGTTACAAAGGACAGGGAGCCTCAAGGGAGTACTTC.

This clonotype was seen ten or more times. The chain links TRBV28 to TRBJ1-5, with D perhaps TRBD1 (5 bases). Per germline, CDR1 MDHEN and CDR2 SYDVKM. This CDR3 is 16 amino acids long. The V end was cut by 2 bases, the J end by 9 bases, with 20 bases between. The CDR3 spells CASSLVGHRPLGPQHF. CDR3 nucleotides: TGTGCCAGCAGTTTAGTCGGGCACAGGCCCTTGGGGCCCCAGCATTTT.

This clonotype has at least ten counts. This chain joins TRBV30 and TRBJ2-3; maybe TRBD2 (6 bases). Trimming stripped 0 bases from V and 3 bases from J, with 10 bases between. The CDR3 has 14 residues. The V gene's germline CDR1 is GTSNPN and CDR2 SVGIG (reference sequence). CDR3 bases: TGTGCCTGGAGTGTACTAGCCCGAACAGATACGCAGTATTTT. Translating gives CAWSVLARTDTQYF.

This clonotype appeared a few times. J is TRBJ1-1 and V is TRBV7-6, with TRBD1 matching over 9 bases. The trim removed 6 bases at V and 4 bases at J, leaving 6 bases unmatched. From germline, CDR1 is SGHVS and CDR2 FNYEAQ. The CDR3 extends over 14 amino acids. The CDR3 sequence is CASSRGTGSTEAFF. In DNA, the CDR3 is TGTGCCAGCAGTCGAGGGACAGGGAGCACTGAAGCTTTCTTT.

This clonotype was recorded at least ten times. The rearrangement uses TRBV4-2 and TRBJ2-3; TRBD2 agrees at 8 bases. CDR1 and CDR2 from the germline V gene are LGHNA and YNFKEQ. The CDR3 has 16 residues. V was pared by 0 bases and J by 4 bases, with 6 bases of the junction left unmatched. The CDR3 DNA reads as TGTGCCAGCAGCCAAGAATGGCGGGGGGCCCCAGATACGCAGTATTTT. Translated, it gives CASSQEWRGAPDTQYF.

This clonotype has ten or more counts. The rearrangement joins TRBV4-1 to TRBJ2-7; TRBD1 agrees at 9 bases. Germline V gene data show CDR1 as MGHRA and CDR2 as YSYEKL. The CDR3 runs to 15 residues. Trimming took 2 bases from V and 5 from J; bases not matched to a gene: 7. The CDR3 sequence: CASSQTGTGLHEQYF. The CDR3 region has the DNA TGCGCCAGCAGCCAAACCGGGACAGGGCTCCACGAGCAGTACTTC.

As regards this clonotype: A much more abundant neighbour one base away suggests this may be a read error. This chain uses TRBV4-1 with TRBJ2-5, with a tentative D call TRBD2 (6 bases). The CDR3 contains 16 residues. CDR1 is MGHRA, CDR2 YSYEKL, per germline. CDR3 sequence: CVSSQDLSPEGETQYF. The CDR3, as DNA: TGCGTCAGCAGCCAAGATCTTAGTCCGGAGGGGGAGACCCAGTACTTC.

This clonotype was recorded many times. This sequence joins TRBV3-1 and TRBJ2-3; TRBD2 aligns across 9 bases. Trimming at V came to 4 bases and at J to 4 bases, leaving 9 bases not matched to a gene. Germline loops: CDR1 LGHDT, CDR2 YNNKEL (reference sequence). The CDR3 sequence is 16 residues long. This chain's CDR3 is CASSLYRGGGADTQYF. DNA of the CDR3: TGTGCCAGCAGCCTATATAGGGGCGGGGGGGCAGATACGCAGTATTTT.

This clonotype was recorded many times. The gene calls are TRBV30 and TRBJ2-2; 12 nucleotides line up with TRBD2. The CDR3 contains 15 residues. The germline V gene has CDR1 GTSNPN and CDR2 SVGIG (reference sequence). J gave up 4 bases and V 3 bases, and 3 bases lay outside the gene matches. CDR3 nucleotide sequence: TGTGCCTGGAGCCAGACTAGCGGGGGCACCGGGGAGCTGTTTTTT. Protein sequence: CAWSQTSGGTGELFF. Drawing the rest from reference TRBV30 and TRBJ2-2, the complete variable domain is SQTIHQWPATLVQPVGSPLSLECTVEGTSNPNLYWYRQAAGRGLQLLFYSVGIGQISSEVPQNLSASRPQDRQFILSSKKLLLSDSGFYLCAWSQTSGGTGELFFGEGSRLTVL.

This clonotype came up many times. The V and J genes are TRBV15 and TRBJ1-2; D is uncertain. Between the trimmed V and J ends, which lost 0 bases and 8 bases, there was a span of 10 bases. The CDR3 sequence is 13 residues long. Looked up from germline, CDR1 is LNHNV and CDR2 is YYDKDF (reference sequence). This CDR3 reads CATSREGLEGYTF. The CDR3 DNA is TGTGCCACCAGCAGAGAAGGGTTGGAGGGCTACACCTTC.

This clonotype has a count of ten or more. The chain has TRBV5-1 and TRBJ1-2; tentative D call: TRBD1 (6 bases). The germline V and J ends were trimmed by 4 bases and 6 bases, with 7 bases remaining between them. This CDR3 comprises 11 residues. Germline CDR1 and CDR2: SGHRS and YFSETQ. CDR3 loop: CASSRQDGYTF. The CDR3 DNA is TGCGCCAGCAGCAGACAGGATGGCTACACCTTC.

This clonotype was detected ten times or more. The J gene is TRBJ1-5, the V gene TRBV20-1; 8 positions agree with TRBD1. The germline V gene encodes CDR1 DFQATT and CDR2 SNEGSKA (reference sequence). The CDR3 contains 12 residues. The ends lost 6 bases at V and 6 bases at J; junction bases unmatched: 4. In DNA form, the CDR3 reads TGCAGTGCCGGACAGGGAGGTCAGCCCCAGCATTTT. This codes for CSAGQGGQPQHF.

This clonotype was seen repeatedly, ten times or more. The chain uses TRBV20-1 and TRBJ2-7, with 9 bases matching TRBD1. J lost 3 bases, V lost 6 bases, and 6 bases had no gene match. This CDR3 has 13 amino acids. Germline loops: CDR1 DFQATT, CDR2 SNEGSKA (reference sequence). The chain's CDR3 is CSASLGQGYEQYF. The CDR3 nucleotides are TGCAGTGCCAGTTTGGGACAGGGCTACGAGCAGTACTTC.

This clonotype occurred many times. The chain combines TRBV29-1 with TRBJ1-2; TRBD1 aligns across 7 bases. V was pared by 2 bases and J by 4 bases, with 10 bases of the junction left unmatched. The CDR3 totals 15 residues. The V gene's germline CDR1 is SQVTM and CDR2 ANQGSEA. CDR3 bases: TGCAGCGTTGAAAGCTCAGGGGGATTCGGCTATGGCTACACCTTC. It specifies CSVESSGGFGYGYTF.

At least ten counts were recorded for this clonotype. The rearrangement uses TRBV20-1 and TRBJ2-5, with TRBD2 matching 7 bases. Germline assignment: CDR1 DFQATT and CDR2 SNEGSKA (reference sequence). After removal of 0 bases from V and 5 bases from J, the junction contained 3 bases not matched to a gene. The CDR3 totals 13 residues. This CDR3 is CSARETSFETQYF. Written as DNA, the CDR3 is TGCAGTGCTAGAGAGACTAGCTTTGAGACCCAGTACTTC.

This clonotype was recorded many times. V usage is TRBV20-1 and J usage is TRBJ2-3, with 7 bases matching TRBD1. Looked up from germline, CDR1 is DFQATT and CDR2 is SNEGSKA (reference sequence). Germline trimming cut 5 bases from V and 6 bases from J; bases unmatched to any gene: 8. This CDR3 comprises 13 residues. The CDR3 sequence is CSAPEGARDTQYF. CDR3 nucleotide sequence: TGCAGTGCTCCTGAGGGGGCGCGTGATACGCAGTATTTT.

This clonotype was recorded many times. The rearrangement uses TRBV5-6 and TRBJ1-2; D uncertain. This CDR3 has 15 residues. V was pared by 4 bases and J by 0 bases, with 13 bases between. The germline CDR1 and CDR2 sequences are SGHDT and YYEEEE. The CDR3 nucleotides are TGTGCCAGCAGCCCTATCAAGAGGCCTAACTATGGCTACACCTTC. Translation gives CASSPIKRPNYGYTF.